This TCR beta chain came from a study of CD8 T cells in ankylosing spondylitis. The CDR3 extends over 14 amino acids. The V and J ends lost 4 bases and 4 bases respectively, with 10 bases between them. Germline CDR1 and CDR2: SGHTA and FQGTGA. Findings and limits, study-wide: For ankylosing spondylitis blood, a TCR beta motif of 7 or 8 highly homologous variants appeared characteristic. Clones linked to disease, bearing a CD8+ phenotype, were relatively rare in peripheral blood. Disease-linked clones reportedly concentrated significantly in matched ankylosing spondylitis synovial fluid. There were earlier reports of some motif variants in reactive arthritis synovial fluid and blood.

A single record per CDR3 protein comes from TCRdb applying MiXCR to the 5' RACE reads. The table lists about 140,000 distinct CDR3 sequences, under 35% of them singletons, with about 6.3% in the top ten. Concerning this clonotype: Its cognate antigen is unknown.

The chain combines TRBV7-3 with TRBJ2-2; perhaps TRBD1 as D (5 bases). The sequenced sample was synovial fluid, either unsorted or a sorted T cell fraction (not recorded which). The TCR originated in a male donor with ankylosing spondylitis. The CDR3 coding sequence is TGTGCCAGCAGCTCCAGCAGGGTCACCGGGGAGCTGTTTTTT. Translation gives CASSSSRVTGELFF.